This T cell receptor (beta chain) was sequenced during a study of CD8+ T cells in alopecia areata. Across the whole study: Treated individuals took tofacitinib by mouth, 5 to 10 mg twice daily.

General observations from the study: Affected lesional scalp, above all in alopecia totalis/universalis, was more clonal than normal scalp.

Patients with alopecia areata provided lesional scalp punch biopsies as well as peripheral blood. Investigators isolated RNA and reverse transcribed it into cDNA to act as the sequencing template. Profiling relied on immunoSEQ multiplex PCR, and the TCRdb table lists in-frame clones only, not all of them. Among under 70,000 clones listed, about 96% were seen once. V dropped 3 bases and J dropped 6 bases, with 12 bases sitting between them. This CDR3 comprises 14 residues. CDR1 and CDR2 from the germline V gene are SGHAT and FQNNGV. A word on this clone: Its specificity is unknown.

This material consisted of CD8+ T cells sorted from blood, taken at week 0. The origin of this receptor is a human donor with alopecia areata. The chain recombines TRBV11-2 with TRBJ1-5; unclear D gene. CDR3 sequence (DNA): TGTGCCAGCAGCTTCAGCGATATGCGTCAGCCCCAGCATTTT. Amino acid sequence: CASSFSDMRQPQHF.